This entry lists 31 T cell receptor beta chains sequenced from one sample in a study of T cells expressing NK-cell markers. TCRdb reprocessed the 5' RACE reads, keeping one entry per CDR3 protein, no DNA. The ten most abundant clones cover approximately 0.39% of a sample with more than 250,000 distinct CDR3 sequences. The specimen sequenced was blood T cells: a sorted CD56 or NKG2C T cell subset, CD4+ or CD8+ T cells, or bulk PBMC T cells (not recorded which). The source of these receptors is a man aged 18 to 30 in good health.

The chain uses TRBV12-3 or TRBV12-4 and TRBJ2-1; as DNA is missing, the TRBD1 call by TCRdb cannot be tested. CDR3 length: 15 residues. This CDR3 is CASRRDRGRLNEQFF.

The chain combines TRBV20-1 with TRBJ2-1; TCRdb returns TRBD2, unconfirmable since there is no DNA. Per germline, CDR1 DFQATT and CDR2 SNEGSKA (reference sequence). CDR3 length: 14 amino acids. CDR3 loop: CSARSGRGGDEQFF.

The rearrangement uses TRBV29-1 and TRBJ1-3. The CDR3 is 14 residues long. Germline CDR1 reads SQVTM; CDR2 reads ANQGSEA. This chain's CDR3 is CSVTDPNSGNTIYF.

The rearrangement joins TRBV7-2 to TRBJ1-6; the D gene TCRdb calls, TRBD1, cannot be checked with no DNA. The germline V gene encodes CDR1 SGHTA and CDR2 FQGNSA. The CDR3 is made up of 15 amino acids. CDR3 loop: CASSSAIGQNSPLHF.

The chain is built from TRBV6-5 and TRBJ2-5; the D call of TRBD1 rests on TCRdb alone, since no DNA is present to check it. There are 15 residues in the CDR3. CDR1 and CDR2 from the germline V gene are MNHEY and SVGAGI. Here the CDR3 reads CASSTSGQGSETQYF.

The chain uses TRBV5-5 and TRBJ2-1; TCRdb calls TRBD2, which cannot be checked without DNA. CDR3 length: 15 amino acids. Germline CDR1 SGHKS, CDR2 YYEKEE (reference sequence). The CDR3 region is CASIIRLAGSDEQFF.

This chain links TRBV12-3 or TRBV12-4 with TRBJ1-4. The CDR3 extends over 11 amino acids. The chain's CDR3 is CASSLGPKLFF.

The chain uses TRBV7-2 and TRBJ2-5; TCRdb's D call of TRBD2 is untestable without DNA. The germline gives CDR1 SGHTA, CDR2 FQGNSA. The CDR3 contains 14 residues. The CDR3 here is CASCQTTGQETQYF.

The rearrangement uses TRBV20-1 and TRBJ2-5; the D call of TRBD2 rests on TCRdb alone, since no DNA is present to check it. In germline, CDR1 is DFQATT, CDR2 SNEGSKA (reference sequence). The CDR3 is made up of 16 amino acids. The CDR3 sequence: CSANHRGLAGWETQYF.

The chain employs TRBV4-2 and TRBJ2-4; TCRdb picks TRBD1, but there is no DNA to check that call. The germline V gene has CDR1 LGHNA and CDR2 YNFKEQ. The CDR3 contains 19 residues. CDR3 loop: CASSQDHPLSGGGKNIQYF.

The chain couples TRBV29-1 to TRBJ1-1; TCRdb outputs TRBD1, but without DNA this stays unchecked. Germline V gene lookup returns CDR1 SQVTM and CDR2 ANQGSEA. This CDR3 is 12 amino acids long. The chain's CDR3 is CSVAGVNTEAFF.

The rearrangement links TRBV28 to TRBJ1-4; with no DNA, the TCRdb D assignment of TRBD1 cannot be verified. CDR1 MDHEN and CDR2 SYDVKM come from the germline V gene. The CDR3 totals 16 residues. The CDR3 sequence is CASSPTNRVTNEKLFF.

The J gene is TRBJ2-5, the V gene TRBV20-1; the D call from TCRdb, TRBD2, cannot be confirmed without DNA. Germline lookup yields CDR1 DFQATT and CDR2 SNEGSKA (reference sequence). The CDR3 runs to 14 residues. Here the CDR3 reads CSASTAGGRETQYF.

The V call is TRBV6-2 or TRBV6-3, the J call TRBJ2-3; the TCRdb call, TRBD1, lacks DNA for checking. The germline V gene has CDR1 MNHEY and CDR2 SVGEGT. CDR3 length: 17 amino acids. The CDR3 loop reads CASSSKAPRDRLRTQYF.

The V call is TRBV6-5, the J call TRBJ2-7; TCRdb proposes TRBD1, but this gene call is untestable without DNA. The V gene's germline CDR1 is MNHEY and CDR2 SVGAGI. This CDR3 region has 16 residues. The CDR3 loop is CASSYRAGTASYEQYF.

The V and J genes are TRBV29-1 and TRBJ1-1; TCRdb's D call, TRBD1, is unchecked because there is no DNA. There are 14 residues in the CDR3. Germline V gene data show CDR1 as SQVTM and CDR2 as ANQGSEA. The CDR3 protein is CSVETQGRSTEAFF.

CDR3: CASSLLSTWTGTDTQYF. The chain has TRBV5-1 and TRBJ2-3; the D call from TCRdb, TRBD1, cannot be confirmed without DNA. The CDR3 totals 17 residues. Germline V gene lookup returns CDR1 SGHRS and CDR2 YFSETQ.

The V call is TRBV12-3 or TRBV12-4, the J call TRBJ2-1; the D call from TCRdb, TRBD2, cannot be confirmed without DNA. The CDR3 has 16 amino acids. This CDR3 reads CASRTGLIGSYNEQFF.

J is TRBJ2-4 and V is TRBV11-2; the TCRdb call, TRBD2, lacks DNA for checking. Germline V gives CDR1 SGHAT, CDR2 FQNNGV. The CDR3 has 19 residues. The CDR3 sequence: CASSFMTSGTLLAKNIQYF.

The chain joins TRBV20-1 to TRBJ2-5; TCRdb calls TRBD1, which cannot be checked without DNA. The CDR3 is 15 residues long. CDR1 and CDR2 from the germline V gene are DFQATT and SNEGSKA (reference sequence). The chain's CDR3 is CSARDGGSPWETQYF.

The chain employs TRBV7-2 and TRBJ2-2; the D call from TCRdb, TRBD1, cannot be confirmed without DNA. The V gene's germline CDR1 is SGHTA and CDR2 FQGNSA. The CDR3 length is 15 residues. This CDR3 is CASSFWDRGAGELFF.

CDR3 residues: CASTPDPLNTEAFF. The chain is built from TRBV7-6 and TRBJ1-1; checking the TCRdb D call of TRBD1 is not possible without DNA. CDR3 size: 14 residues. Germline values: CDR1 SGHVS, CDR2 FNYEAQ.

The rearrangement joins TRBV6-2 or TRBV6-3 to TRBJ2-7; TCRdb indicates TRBD2, and absent DNA this call remains unverified. The CDR3 contains 15 residues. Germline V gene lookup returns CDR1 MNHEY and CDR2 SVGEGT. CDR3 residues: CATHPRLAGPYEQYF.

V is TRBV20-1 and J is TRBJ1-1; TCRdb names TRBD1, which stays unverified in the absence of DNA. The CDR3 is 12 residues long. Germline CDR1 and CDR2: DFQATT and SNEGSKA (reference sequence). CDR3: CSEDREDTEAFF.

The chain couples TRBV12-3 or TRBV12-4 to TRBJ1-5. This CDR3 region has 12 residues. CDR3 loop: CASARSNQPQHF.

The chain has TRBV6-4 and TRBJ2-3. The germline V gene has CDR1 MRHNA and CDR2 SNTAGT. This CDR3 is 16 amino acids long. CDR3 sequence: CASSDSPGLATDTQYF.

The chain recombines TRBV29-1 with TRBJ2-5; TCRdb designates TRBD1, a call that cannot be tested without DNA. CDR1 and CDR2 from the germline V gene are SQVTM and ANQGSEA. The CDR3 contains 12 residues. The CDR3 loop reads CSGGGAAETQYF.

The chain couples TRBV6-5 to TRBJ2-2; TCRdb returns TRBD2, unconfirmable since there is no DNA. In germline, CDR1 is MNHEY, CDR2 SVGAGI. The CDR3 consists of 15 residues. The CDR3 protein is CASSSRLVNTGELFF.

The chain employs TRBV3-1 and TRBJ1-5; TCRdb picks TRBD1, but there is no DNA to check that call. CDR1 and CDR2 (germline): LGHDT, YNNKEL (reference sequence). This CDR3 region has 16 residues. The CDR3 sequence is CASSQVGTTGNQPQHF.

The rearrangement joins TRBV6-2 or TRBV6-3 to TRBJ2-1; as DNA is missing, the TRBD2 call by TCRdb cannot be tested. CDR1 and CDR2 (germline): MNHEY, SVGEGT. There are 17 residues in the CDR3. Here the CDR3 reads CASSYSFWDLKANEQFF.

V usage is TRBV12-3 or TRBV12-4 and J usage is TRBJ1-3. The CDR3 has 13 residues. CDR3 residues: CASTEGGENTIYF.